The 4 T cell receptor beta chains listed next were all sequenced from one sample in a study of shared clonotypes between healthy human individuals. Some clones are missing from TCRdb's copy, which holds only in-frame ones; the method was immunoSEQ multiplex PCR. The data show about 2 million clones, with 85% to 95% seen just once and 0.13% held by the top ten. Sequenced input: naive CD4+ T cells sorted from blood. Subset meaning: CD45RA+ positively selected. All receptors derive from a man between 18 and 29 years old in good health.

The genes are TRBV5-6 and TRBJ2-3, with D perhaps TRBD1 (5 bases). The germline gives CDR1 SGHDT, CDR2 YYEEEE. This CDR3 spans 15 amino acids. V lost 0 bases and J lost 4, with 12 bases in between. The CDR3 sequence: CASSLGQGMSDTQYF. CDR3 coding DNA: TGTGCCAGCAGCTTGGGTCAGGGAATGTCAGATACGCAGTATTTT. The full variable domain, with the rest looked up from reference TRBV5-6 and TRBJ2-3, is DAGVTQSPTHLIKTRGQQVTLRCSPKSGHDTVSWYQQALGQGPQFIFQYYEEEERQRGNFPDRFSGHQFPNYSSELNVNALLLGDSALYLCASSLGQGMSDTQYFGPGTRLTVL.

V and J are TRBV7-9 and TRBJ1-2; D gene ambiguous. Germline V CDR1 and CDR2: SEHNR, FQNEAQ (reference sequence). This CDR3 has 15 residues. V was pared by 3 bases and J by 6 bases, with 17 bases between. CDR3 loop: CASSFYGEPVHGYTF. Written as DNA, the CDR3 is TGTGCCAGCAGCTTTTACGGGGAGCCGGTGCATGGCTACACCTTC.

V and J are TRBV30 and TRBJ2-2; unclear D gene. Trimming shortened V by 0 bases and J by 6 bases, and 8 bases separated the two germline ends. The CDR3 spans 13 residues. Germline V gene lookup returns CDR1 GTSNPN and CDR2 SVGIG (reference sequence). The CDR3 DNA reads as TGTGCCTGGAGTGTAGAGGATCCCGGGGAGCTGTTTTTT. This gives the protein CAWSVEDPGELFF.

This clone came up a few times. Other DNA sequences within the sample encode an identical CDR3. J is TRBJ1-2 and V is TRBV25-1, with D possibly matching TRBD1 (6 bases). CDR1 MGHDK and CDR2 SYGVNS come from the germline V gene. The V and J ends lost 6 bases and 8 bases respectively, with 13 bases between them. The length of the CDR3 is 12 residues. CDR3 region: CASSIQGRGYTF. In DNA form, the CDR3 reads TGTGCCAGCAGCATCCAGGGGAGAGGCTACACCTTC.